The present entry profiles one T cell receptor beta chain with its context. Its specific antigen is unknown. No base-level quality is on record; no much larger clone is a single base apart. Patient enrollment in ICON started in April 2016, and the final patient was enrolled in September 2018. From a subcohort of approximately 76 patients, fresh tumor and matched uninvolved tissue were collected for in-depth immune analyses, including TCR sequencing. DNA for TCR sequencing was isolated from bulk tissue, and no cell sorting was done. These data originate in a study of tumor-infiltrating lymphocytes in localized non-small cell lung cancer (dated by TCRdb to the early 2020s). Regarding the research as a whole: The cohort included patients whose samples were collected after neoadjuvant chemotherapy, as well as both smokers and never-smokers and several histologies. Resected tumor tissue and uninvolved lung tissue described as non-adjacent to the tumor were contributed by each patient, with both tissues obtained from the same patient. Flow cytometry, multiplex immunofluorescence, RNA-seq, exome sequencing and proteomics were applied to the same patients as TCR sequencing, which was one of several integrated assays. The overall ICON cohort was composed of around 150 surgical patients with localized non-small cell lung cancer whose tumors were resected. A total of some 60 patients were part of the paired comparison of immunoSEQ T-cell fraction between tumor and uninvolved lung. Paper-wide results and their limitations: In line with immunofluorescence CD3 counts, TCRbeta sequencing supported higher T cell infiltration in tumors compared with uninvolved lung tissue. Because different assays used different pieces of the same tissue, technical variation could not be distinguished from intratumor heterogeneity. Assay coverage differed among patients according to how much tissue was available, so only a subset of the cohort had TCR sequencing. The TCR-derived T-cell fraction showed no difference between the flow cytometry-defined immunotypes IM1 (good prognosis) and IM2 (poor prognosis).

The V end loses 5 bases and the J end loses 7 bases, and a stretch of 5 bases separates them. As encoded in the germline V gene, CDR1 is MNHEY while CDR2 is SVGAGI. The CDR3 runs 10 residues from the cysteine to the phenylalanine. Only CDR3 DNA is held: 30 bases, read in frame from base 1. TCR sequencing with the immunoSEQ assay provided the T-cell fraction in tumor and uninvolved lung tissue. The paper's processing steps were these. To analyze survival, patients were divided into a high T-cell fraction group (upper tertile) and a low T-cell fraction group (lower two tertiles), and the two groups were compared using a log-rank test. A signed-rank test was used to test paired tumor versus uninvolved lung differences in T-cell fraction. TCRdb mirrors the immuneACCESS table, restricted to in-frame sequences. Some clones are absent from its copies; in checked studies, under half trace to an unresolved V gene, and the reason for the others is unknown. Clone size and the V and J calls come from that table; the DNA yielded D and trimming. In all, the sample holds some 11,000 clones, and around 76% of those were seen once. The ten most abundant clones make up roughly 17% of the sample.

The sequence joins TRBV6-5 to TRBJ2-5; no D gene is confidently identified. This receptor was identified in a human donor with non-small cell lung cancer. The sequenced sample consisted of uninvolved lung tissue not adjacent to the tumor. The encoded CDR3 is CASSVMTQYF. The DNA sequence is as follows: TGTGCCAGCAGTGTGATGACCCAGTACTTC.